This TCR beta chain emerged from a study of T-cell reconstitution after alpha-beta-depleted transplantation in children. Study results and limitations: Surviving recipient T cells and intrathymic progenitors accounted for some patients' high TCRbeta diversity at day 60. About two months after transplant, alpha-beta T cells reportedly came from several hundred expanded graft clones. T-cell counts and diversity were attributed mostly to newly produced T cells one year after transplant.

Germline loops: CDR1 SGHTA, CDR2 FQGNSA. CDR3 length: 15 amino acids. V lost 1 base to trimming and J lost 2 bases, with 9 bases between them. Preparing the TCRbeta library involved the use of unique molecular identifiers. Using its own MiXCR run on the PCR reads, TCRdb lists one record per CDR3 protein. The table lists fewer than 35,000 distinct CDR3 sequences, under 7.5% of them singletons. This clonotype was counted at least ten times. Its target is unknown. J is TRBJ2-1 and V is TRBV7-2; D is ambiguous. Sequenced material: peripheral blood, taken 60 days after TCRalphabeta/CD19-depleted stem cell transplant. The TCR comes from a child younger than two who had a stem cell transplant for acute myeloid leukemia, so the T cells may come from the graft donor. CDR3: CASSLGQPTYNEQFF. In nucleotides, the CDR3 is TGTGCCAGCAGCTTAGGGCAACCAACCTACAATGAGCAGTTCTTC.